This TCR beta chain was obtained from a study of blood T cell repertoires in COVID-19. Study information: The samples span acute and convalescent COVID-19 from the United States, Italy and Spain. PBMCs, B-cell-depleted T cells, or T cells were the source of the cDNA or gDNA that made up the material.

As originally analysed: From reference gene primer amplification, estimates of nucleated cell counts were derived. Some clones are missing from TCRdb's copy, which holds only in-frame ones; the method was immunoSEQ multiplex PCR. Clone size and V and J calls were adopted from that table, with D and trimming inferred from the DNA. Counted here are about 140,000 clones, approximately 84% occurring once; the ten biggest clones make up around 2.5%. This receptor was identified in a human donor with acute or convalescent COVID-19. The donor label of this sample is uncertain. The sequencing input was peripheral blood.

CDR3 DNA: TGTGCCAGCAGTTTATGGGGCGGCTCCTACAATGAGCAGTTCTTC. Its protein product is CASSLWGGSYNEQFF. The chain carries TRBV27 and TRBJ2-1, with D perhaps TRBD1 (5 bases). V lost 1 base and J lost 0, with 7 bases in between. Germline CDR1 reads MNHEY; CDR2 reads SMNVEV (reference sequence). This CDR3 is 15 amino acids long.